The sequence of this TCR beta chain was determined in a study of T-cell memory formation after mild COVID-19. One entry per CDR3 protein results from TCRdb running MiXCR on the 5' RACE reads. Altogether 250,000 to 300,000 distinct CDR3 sequences are present, less than 20% being singletons, with the ten largest covering 20% to 25%. Trimming removed 4 bases at V and 6 bases at J, with 4 bases between. CDR3 length: 12 residues. CDR1 SEHNR and CDR2 FQNEAQ come from the germline V gene (reference sequence). The material sequenced was PBMCs or a T cell subset sorted from them (not recorded which). The chain links TRBV7-9 to TRBJ1-6; D gene uncertain. This clonotype originated in a man younger than 30 who had mild COVID-19 (a few samples of this study predate the infection). Cell type and time point are not known. The DNA for the CDR3 is TGTGCCAGCAGCTCGGCTAATTCACCCCTCCACTTT. The encoded protein is CASSSANSPLHF.